Below are 31 T cell receptor beta chains sequenced from a single sample in a study of control samples from healthy donors and cancer patients. Using immunoSEQ multiplex PCR, the repertoire was profiled, and TCRdb retains in-frame clones only, with some absent. Among under 150,000 clones, 70% to 90% were seen once, and the ten largest hold less than 3%. Sequenced sample: blood. The receptor source for this set is an older woman in good health.

The chain carries TRBV14 and TRBJ1-2; 9 bases fit TRBD1. V lost 8 bases to trimming and J lost 5 bases; unmatched junction nucleotides: 0. Germline V gene lookup returns CDR1 SGHDN and CDR2 FVKESK. The CDR3 spans 11 residues. This CDR3 is CASGTGYGYTF. Here the CDR3 DNA reads TGTGCCAGCGGGACAGGGTATGGCTACACCTTC. The variable domain in full, completed from reference TRBV14 and TRBJ1-2, reads EAGVTQFPSHSVIEKGQTVTLRCDPISGHDNLYWYRRVMGKEIKFLLHFVKESKQDESGMPNNRFLAERTGGTYSTLKVQPAELEDSGVYFCASGTGYGYTFGSGTRLTVV.

This clone was recorded once. The chain employs TRBV5-4 and TRBJ2-7; perhaps TRBD2 as D (7 bases). The germline gives CDR1 SGHNT, CDR2 YYREEE (reference sequence). Trimming stripped 3 bases from V and 3 bases from J, with 13 bases between. The length of the CDR3 is 14 residues. The CDR3, as DNA: TGTGCCAGCAGCTGGGCGGGGGCGAACTACGAGCAGTACTTC. It yields the protein CASSWAGANYEQYF.

The chain is built from TRBV9 and TRBJ2-3; 14 nucleotides agree with TRBD2. Germline CDR1 reads SGDLS; CDR2 reads YYNGEE. V was clipped by 4 bases and J by 6 bases; unmatched bases: 10. The length of the CDR3 is 17 residues. CDR3 residues: CASSLGTSGGQGDTQYF. CDR3 bases: TGTGCCAGCAGCCTGGGGACTAGCGGGGGCCAAGGGGATACGCAGTATTTT.

This chain uses TRBV2 with TRBJ1-1; D possibly corresponds to TRBD1 (5 bases). Trimming removed 1 base at V and 10 bases at J, with 13 bases between. This CDR3 has 13 residues. Per the germline V gene, CDR1 is SNHLY and CDR2 is FYNNEI. DNA of the CDR3: TGTGCCAGCAGTGAAGGGGCAAGGGGAATAGCTTTCTTT. Its translation is CASSEGARGIAFF.

The chain employs TRBV12-3 or TRBV12-4 and TRBJ1-4, with no clear D. The CDR3 length is 13 residues. Trimming shortened V by 3 bases and J by 13 bases, and 15 bases separated the two germline ends. The chain's CDR3 is CASSLLEGERLFF. The CDR3 nucleotides read TGTGCCAGCAGTTTGTTAGAGGGAGAGAGACTGTTTTTT.

The rearrangement joins TRBV5-1 to TRBJ2-5; 12 nucleotides match TRBD2. Trimming removed 4 bases from V and 4 bases from J; junction bases left unmatched: 5. The CDR3 runs 15 residues. The germline CDR1 and CDR2 sequences are SGHRS and YFSETQ. The CDR3 is CASSPGTSGSETQYF. DNA of the CDR3: TGCGCCAGCAGCCCCGGGACTAGCGGGTCAGAGACCCAGTACTTC.

The CDR3 nucleotides read TGTGCCAGCAGTATGTTCTTGGGACTTGACGCAGGTACGCAGTATTTT. It specifies CASSMFLGLDAGTQYF. This chain links TRBV7-9 with TRBJ2-3, with D possibly TRBD2 on 6 matching bases. CDR1 is SEHNR and CDR2 is FQNEAQ in the germline V gene (reference sequence). The CDR3 has 16 amino acids. The V end lost 6 bases, the J end lost 8 bases, and 24 bases lay between the germline ends.

The chain links TRBV24-1 to TRBJ1-6; perhaps TRBD1 as D (5 bases). V lost 1 base and J 7 bases, leaving 10 bases between the germline ends. From germline, CDR1 is KGHDR and CDR2 SFDVKD. This CDR3 is built from 15 residues. CDR3 in amino acids: CATSDFYRRNSPLHF. The CDR3 nucleotides read TGTGCCACCAGTGATTTTTACAGGAGAAATTCACCCCTCCACTTT.

The chain carries TRBV29-1 and TRBJ1-1; the match to TRBD1 covers 8 bases. V was clipped by 7 bases and J by 7 bases; unmatched bases: 8. From germline, CDR1 is SQVTM and CDR2 ANQGSEA. The CDR3 is 12 residues long. DNA for the CDR3: TGCAGCGGCTCCAGGGGGCTGGTTGAAGCTTTCTTT. Translated, it gives CSGSRGLVEAFF. Based on the CDR3 plus reference TRBV29-1 and TRBJ1-1, the full variable domain is SAVISQKPSRDICQRGTSLTIQCQVDSQVTMMFWYRQQPGQSLTLIATANQGSEATYESGFVIDKFPISRPNLTFSTLTVSNMSPEDSSIYLCSGSRGLVEAFFGQGTRLTVV.

The chain employs TRBV18 and TRBJ2-5; tentatively, D is TRBD1 (5 bases). In germline, CDR1 is KGHSH, CDR2 LQKENI. V was pared by 0 bases and J by 0 bases, with 8 bases between. The CDR3 has 15 residues. CDR3 loop: CASSPPGHYQETQYF. The CDR3 region has the DNA TGTGCCAGCTCACCACCCGGACATTACCAAGAGACCCAGTACTTC.

This sequence joins TRBV6-6 and TRBJ1-6; TRBD1 agrees at 9 bases. Trimming removed 8 bases from V and 1 base from J; junction bases left unmatched: 6. Germline lookup yields CDR1 MNHNY and CDR2 SVGAGI (reference sequence). The CDR3 has 16 residues. The CDR3 DNA sequence: TGTGCCAGCGGCCGACAGGGGGTATCCTATAATTCACCCCTCCACTTT. Amino acids: CASGRQGVSYNSPLHF.

This clone appeared a few times. The rearrangement joins TRBV6-6 to TRBJ1-4; 7 bases map to TRBD1. Germline loops: CDR1 MNHNY, CDR2 SVGAGI (reference sequence). The ends lost 6 bases at V and 7 bases at J; junction bases unmatched: 8. The CDR3 spans 14 residues. CDR3 sequence: CASREQGLGEKLFF. CDR3 DNA: TGTGCCAGCAGGGAACAGGGGCTAGGTGAAAAACTGTTTTTT.

This chain connects TRBV7-3 to TRBJ2-6; 7 nucleotides line up with TRBD1. Per germline, CDR1 SGHTA and CDR2 FQGTGA. CDR3 length equals 19 residues. V lost 4 bases, J lost 0 bases, and 12 bases stayed unmatched. CDR3 amino acids: CASSSKTGTANSGANVLTF. CDR3 coding DNA: TGTGCCAGCAGCTCAAAGACCGGGACAGCCAACTCTGGGGCCAACGTCCTGACTTTC.

The chain carries TRBV11-2 and TRBJ2-5, with 7 bases fitting TRBD2. CDR1 and CDR2 from the germline V gene are SGHAT and FQNNGV. V dropped 6 bases and J dropped 5; count of bases not matched to a gene: 15. The CDR3 length is 16 residues. The CDR3: CASSPIHSASGETQYF. The CDR3 nucleotides are TGTGCCAGCAGTCCAATCCACTCCGCTAGCGGTGAGACCCAGTACTTC.

This chain uses TRBV24-1 with TRBJ1-2; D possibly corresponds to TRBD1 (6 bases). This CDR3 has 14 amino acids. With 4 bases removed from V and 4 bases from J, the gap between germline ends came to 12 bases. Germline V CDR1 and CDR2: KGHDR, SFDVKD. The CDR3 DNA reads as TGTGCCACCAGTGACTGGGACACGAGCTATGGCTACACCTTC. This codes for CATSDWDTSYGYTF.

This clone has just a few counts. The chain joins TRBV24-1 to TRBJ2-5; the match to TRBD1 covers 7 bases. Germline-derived CDR1 and CDR2 are KGHDR and SFDVKD. The CDR3 loop spans 15 amino acids. J lost 3 bases, V lost 2 bases, and 5 bases had no gene match. CDR3 sequence reads: CATSDYQGDKETQYF. In DNA form, the CDR3 reads TGTGCCACCAGTGATTACCAGGGGGATAAAGAGACCCAGTACTTC.

The chain is built from TRBV7-3 and TRBJ1-1, with D possibly being TRBD1 (5 bases). V shed 2 bases and J shed 2 bases, with 15 bases lying between them. Germline V gene lookup returns CDR1 SGHTA and CDR2 FQGTGA. CDR3 length equals 16 residues. The CDR3 DNA reads TGTGCCAGCAGCTTATATGGCCCGGGACGCAACACTGAAGCTTTCTTT. Residues: CASSLYGPGRNTEAFF.

The chain employs TRBV6-5 and TRBJ2-7; D gene uncertain. The CDR3 totals 15 residues. The germline V gene encodes CDR1 MNHEY and CDR2 SVGAGI. V was pared by 5 bases and J by 3 bases, with 17 bases between. The CDR3 DNA reads TGTGCCAGCAGTCCGTGGGTGAATGGCCGCTACGAGCAGTACTTC. The encoded protein is CASSPWVNGRYEQYF.

The chain is built from TRBV9 and TRBJ2-1, with D unresolved. V lost 2 bases to trimming and J lost 7 bases, with 13 bases between them. CDR3 length: 14 residues. Germline V lookup: CDR1 SGDLS, CDR2 YYNGEE. CDR3 DNA sequence: TGTGCCAGCAGCGTTTCGGCCTCCGGAAATGAGCAGTTCTTC. Encoded protein: CASSVSASGNEQFF.

The V gene is TRBV3-1 (or the pseudogene TRBV3-2), the J gene TRBJ1-1; D not certain. The CDR3 contains 14 residues. V gave up 5 bases and J gave up 3 bases, with 13 bases separating them. Germline V lookup: CDR1 LGHDT, CDR2 YNNKEL (reference sequence). The CDR3 is CASSGHLDHTEAFF. CDR3 sequence (DNA): TGTGCCAGCAGCGGCCATTTGGACCACACTGAAGCTTTCTTT.

The rearrangement links TRBV18 to TRBJ2-5; 8 bases fit TRBD1. Trimming took 4 bases from V and 2 from J; bases not matched to a gene: 12. Germline V gene sequence: CDR1 KGHSH, CDR2 LQKENI. This CDR3 is built from 17 residues. CDR3: CASSRLDSTGGQETQYF. The CDR3 DNA follows: TGTGCCAGCTCACGTCTTGATTCAACAGGGGGTCAAGAGACCCAGTACTTC.

V usage is TRBV7-8 and J usage is TRBJ1-2, with TRBD1 matching 8 bases. CDR1 is SGHVS, CDR2 FQNEAQ, per germline. V was clipped by 5 bases and J by 5 bases; unmatched bases: 4. The CDR3 is 13 amino acids. CDR3 loop: CASSLGQDYGYTF. In DNA, the CDR3 is TGTGCCAGCAGCCTGGGACAGGATTATGGCTACACCTTC. The complete variable domain, with remaining parts taken from reference TRBV7-8 and TRBJ1-2, reads GAGVSQSPRYKVAKRGQDVALRCDPISGHVSLFWYQQALGQGPEFLTYFQNEAQLDKSGLPSDRFFAERPEGSVSTLKIQRTQQEDSAVYLCASSLGQDYGYTFGSGTRLTVV.

This clone has a single count. The CDR3 loop reads CASQPMSGGRLETQYF. CDR3 in DNA: TGCGCCAGTCAGCCCATGAGCGGGGGGAGGTTGGAGACCCAGTACTTC. The gene calls are TRBV5-1 and TRBJ2-5; 9 bases match TRBD2. V trimming: 8 bases; J trimming: 5 bases; junction bases outside the gene matches: 16. CDR1 is SGHRS and CDR2 is YFSETQ in the germline V gene. CDR3 length: 16 residues.

The chain joins TRBV19 to TRBJ1-5, with 8 bases lining up with TRBD1. The CDR3 contains 20 residues. The germline V gene encodes CDR1 LNHDA and CDR2 SQIVND (reference sequence). The trim removed 3 bases at V and 0 bases at J, leaving 16 bases unmatched. As DNA, the CDR3 is TGTGCCAGTAGTATCGGGGGTTTGGGACAGGTCGCATATAGCAATCAGCCCCAGCATTTT. As protein: CASSIGGLGQVAYSNQPQHF.

This sequence joins TRBV2 and TRBJ1-3; D might be TRBD1 (5 bases). The germline V gene has CDR1 SNHLY and CDR2 FYNNEI. There are 13 residues in the CDR3. V dropped 10 bases and J dropped 0 bases, with 10 bases sitting between them. CDR3 sequence (DNA): TGTGCCACCACGGGACTCTCTGGAAACACCATATATTTT. Translating gives CATTGLSGNTIYF. Together with reference TRBV2 and TRBJ1-3, the CDR3 gives the full variable domain: EPEVTQTPSHQVTQMGQEVILRCVPISNHLYFYWYRQILGQKVEFLVSFYNNEISEKSEIFDDQFSVERPDGSNFTLKIRSTKLEDSAMYFCATTGLSGNTIYFGEGSWLTVV.

The J gene is TRBJ1-5, the V gene TRBV11-2, with no clear D. V was clipped by 5 bases and J by 5 bases, with 10 bases between them. There are 13 residues in the CDR3. Germline V lookup: CDR1 SGHAT, CDR2 FQNNGV. The CDR3 loop reads CASSPHIDQPQHF. In nucleotides, the CDR3 is TGTGCCAGCAGCCCTCACATCGATCAGCCCCAGCATTTT.

This clone was seen a single time. The chain combines TRBV12-3 or TRBV12-4 with TRBJ1-4; D ambiguous. V gave up 6 bases and J gave up 4 bases, with 6 bases separating them. This CDR3 comprises 12 residues. In DNA form, the CDR3 reads TGTGCCAGCAGCCTCCATAATGAAAAACTGTTTTTT. Translation: CASSLHNEKLFF.

CDR3 region: CATTPTTGGASDTEAFF. The CDR3 nucleotides read TGTGCCACCACCCCCACTACAGGGGGCGCGTCGGACACTGAAGCTTTCTTT. J is TRBJ1-1 and V is TRBV6-4; the match to TRBD1 covers 9 bases. J gave up 3 bases and V 10 bases, and 18 bases lay outside the gene matches. In germline, CDR1 is MRHNA, CDR2 SNTAGT. The CDR3 loop spans 17 amino acids.

CDR3 loop: CASSEARGENSPLHF. The CDR3 nucleotides are TGTGCCAGCAGTGAAGCGAGAGGGGAAAATTCACCCCTCCACTTT. The chain uses TRBV6-4 and TRBJ1-6; D may be TRBD1 (5 bases). In germline, CDR1 is MRHNA, CDR2 SNTAGT. Trimming removed 3 bases at V and 7 bases at J, with 13 bases between. The CDR3 covers 15 residues.

This clone was counted a single time. The rearrangement joins TRBV12-5 to TRBJ1-2; 7 positions match TRBD1. V shed 5 bases, J shed 0 bases, and the junction held 6 bases outside the gene matches. CDR1 and CDR2 (germline): LGHNT, FRNRAP. The CDR3 contains 15 residues. CDR3: CASGLGDRSNYGYTF. The CDR3 bases are TGTGCTAGTGGTCTGGGGGACAGATCTAACTATGGCTACACCTTC.

This chain uses TRBV24-1 with TRBJ1-2, with unresolved D. Between the trimmed V and J ends, which lost 3 bases and 8 bases, there was a span of 12 bases. The CDR3 extends over 13 amino acids. The V gene's germline CDR1 is KGHDR and CDR2 SFDVKD. DNA of the CDR3: TGTGCCACCAGTGATCCCTTGGATGACGGCTACACCTTC. As protein: CATSDPLDDGYTF.